The entry below gives a single T cell receptor beta chain sequence along with its context. The sample belongs to a study of blood T cell repertoires in COVID-19. Study overall: Samples of COVID-19 (acute and convalescent) were obtained from the United States, Italy and Spain. T cells, B-cell-depleted T cells, or PBMCs provided the cDNA or gDNA that served as material.

In the authors' workflow: Estimation of nucleated cell counts was performed using reference gene primer amplification. Libraries were prepared by immunoSEQ multiplex PCR; TCRdb keeps only in-frame clonotypes and omits some of them. The V and J calls and clone size are taken from that table; D and trimming were inferred from the DNA. The sample records 85,000 to 100,000 clones, around nine tenths being singletons. CDR1 and CDR2 (germline): SGHTA, FQGNSA. The CDR3 is made up of 14 amino acids. The V segment lost 4 bases and the J segment 1 base; nucleotides outside the gene matches: 3. The gene calls are TRBV7-2 and TRBJ1-1, with 7 positions matching TRBD1. The specimen sequenced was peripheral blood. This TCR derives from a man aged 55 to 69 with acute or convalescent COVID-19. DNA for the CDR3: TGTGCCAGCAGCTCCAGGACAGGGAACACTGAAGCTTTCTTT. It encodes CASSSRTGNTEAFF. The full variable domain, in which reference TRBV7-2 and TRBJ1-1 provide the parts outside the CDR3, is GAGVSQSPSNKVTEKGKDVELRCDPISGHTALYWYRQSLGQGLEFLIYFQGNSAPDKSGLPSDRFSAERTGGSVSTLTIQRTQQEDSAVYLCASSSRTGNTEAFFGQGTRLTVV.